This T cell receptor (beta chain) emerged from a study of T cells in Graves' hyperthyroidism and ophthalmopathy (dated by TCRdb to the late 2010s). About the study as a whole: Peripheral blood was sampled at the time of initial diagnosis, prior to any treatment. TCR V-J signatures able to tell the groups apart were searched for in a discovery cohort of about a hundred patients, of whom 43 had Graves' ophthalmopathy and around 57 had stable Graves' hyperthyroidism. Prospective prediction of ophthalmopathy was tested in an independent validation cohort of 18 to 20 hyperthyroidism patients and 15 to 17 patients who later progressed to ophthalmopathy. The 100 discovery patients were divided at random into training and test sets in a 7:3 ratio. Thyroid tissue and blood T-cell repertoires from roughly six Graves' hyperthyroidism patients were also compared in the study. After blood sampling, hyperthyroidism patients were treated with methimazole at a starting dose of 30 mg daily, and ophthalmopathy patients were treated with high-dose intravenous methylprednisolone. TCR Vbeta CDR3 sequencing of 140 or so peripheral blood samples (43 ophthalmopathy, 75 to 80 hyperthyroidism and roughly 17 progressor patients) is reported in the paper. Study-wide conclusions, independent of this receptor: Blood samples also contained most of the expanded thyroid clonotypes (frequency above 0.001), which suggests that blood repertoires may reflect thyroid immune responses. Sample size was not statistically predetermined, and investigators were not blinded to group allocation. A 13 V-J signature model separated ophthalmopathy from stable hyperthyroidism, with approximately 87% sensitivity and 81.08% specificity in cross-validation and 80%/75% in testing. During validation, the model predicted progression to ophthalmopathy a median of about 5.9 months ahead of onset, with approximately 70% sensitivity and about 75% specificity.

This clonotype has more than one count but fewer than ten. It lacks a known antigen. Qualities for individual bases were not recorded, and no much larger clone is one base off. CDR1 and CDR2, per the germline V gene (reference sequence), are DFQATT and SNEGSKA. Relative to germline, V is 6 bases shorter and J is 8 bases shorter, with 13 bases between their ends. The CDR3 numbers 12 residues from cysteine through phenylalanine. This entry keeps only the CDR3 DNA: 36 bases, framed from base 1. Hyperthyroidism patients were aged 18 to 65 years and newly diagnosed, with disease duration of less than 2 months. Any patient with an uncontrolled infection, another autoimmune disease, pregnancy or lactation was excluded. Diagnoses were based on clinical symptoms, serum thyroxine and TRAb, thyroid ultrasound and orbital computed tomography. Blood from progressor patients was collected at the time of first diagnosis with hyperthyroidism, before any ophthalmopathy symptoms had appeared. PBMCs were isolated from roughly 10 ml of fresh peripheral blood by Ficoll-Paque density gradient centrifugation. Progressor patients were defined as those initially diagnosed with Graves' hyperthyroidism in whom ophthalmopathy developed during follow-up. Trizol reagent was used to extract total RNA, and RNA quality was then checked on an Agilent 2100 Bioanalyzer.

The TCR beta CDR3 regions were amplified from the RNA transcripts. A first-round RT-PCR of the TCR CDR3 used the HTBI primer set with the Qiagen OneStep RT-PCR kit. Libraries were constructed in a second round of multiplex PCR, after which size selection and purification were performed. Paired-end sequencing of the libraries was performed with 100 bp reads on an Illumina HiSeq2000. The study's processing was this. SOAPnuke was used to process the raw data, with reads discarded if the reads contained adapters or uncalled bases, had a mean Phred below 15, or lacked an exact constant-primer or identifier match. High-quality paired reads were merged with COPE v1.2.5, and unique nucleotide sequences were defined as clonotypes. Clonotypes were aligned to IMGT TRBV, TRBD and TRBJ reference segments using MiTCR v1.1. Analysis was restricted to V-J combinations with a frequency above 0.0001, which covered 99.2% of repertoires. A TCS score was defined as the ratio of F50 (clonal expansion) to E x V (chaos), with BLOSUM62-based TCRdist applied between CDR3 peptides within each V-J. Welch's t-statistics and random forest reduced around 550 V-J features to about 13, which were used in a naive Bayes classifier (R e1071). TCRdb reprocessed the public reads (quality trimming at Q25 with fastp, clone calling with MiXCR) and kept in-frame beta chains. Rows are unified per CDR3 protein, each entry keeping the most common DNA and genes. These V and J calls derive from TCRdb rather than the authors' analysis. The sample data list roughly 400,000 distinct CDR3 sequences, and about a sixth of these were observed just once. The ten largest make up about 27% of the sample.

The sequencing input was blood. This receptor was taken from a woman aged 18-35 years with Graves' hyperthyroidism that later progressed to Graves' ophthalmopathy. This receptor chain uses TRBV20-1 and TRBJ2-2; too little of a D gene remains to name it. The CDR3 reads as follows: CSAPTAAGELFF. The DNA reads as follows: TGCAGTGCCCCAACCGCGGCTGGGGAGCTGTTTTTT.